This T cell receptor beta chain was retrieved from a study of T cell changes during pregnancy in multiple sclerosis. Using immunoSEQ multiplex PCR, the repertoire was profiled, and TCRdb retains in-frame clones only, with some absent. The sample includes about 38,000 clones, about 90% of them seen just once. CDR1 and CDR2 from the germline V gene are SGHNT and YENEEA. The junction had 6 bases not matched to a gene; V was cut back by 5 bases and J by 7 bases. The CDR3 consists of 13 residues. The specimen was CD4+ T cells from peripheral blood mononuclear cells, collected after pregnancy. This clonotype was sampled from a female donor in good health, enrolled as a control in a pregnancy study. The chain has TRBV11-3 and TRBJ1-2; 8 nucleotides match TRBD1. This chain's CDR3 is CASSPTGEAGYTF. The CDR3 DNA reads TGTGCCAGCAGCCCGACAGGGGAGGCTGGCTACACCTTC.